The 20 T cell receptor beta chains below come from one sample, sequenced in a study of blood T cells in healthy people across ages. A J-beta primer mix and a sample-barcoded 5' primer were used in a second PCR of roughly 6 to 11 cycles. MiXCR was run by TCRdb on the 5' RACE reads, yielding one entry per CDR3 protein. Of 1.5 million to 2 million distinct CDR3 sequences detected, roughly 50% appear once; the ten largest clones hold less than 2.5%. Sequencing was performed on blood. The source of these receptors is a woman in her thirties or forties in good health.

The chain links TRBV7-2 to TRBJ1-1; D is ambiguous. The V gene lost 5 bases and the J gene lost 0 bases, with 10 bases spanning the gap. This CDR3 region has 14 residues. Germline loops: CDR1 SGHTA, CDR2 FQGNSA. CDR3 bases: TGTGCCAGCAGCCAGACAAGCATGAACACTGAAGCTTTCTTT. Its protein is CASSQTSMNTEAFF.

The rearrangement links TRBV2 to TRBJ1-5, with 7 bases lining up with TRBD1. The CDR3 runs 17 residues. Unmatched junction bases numbered 10, after V lost 3 bases and J lost 2 bases. The germline V gene encodes CDR1 SNHLY and CDR2 FYNNEI. CDR3 region: CASSDRVGTVGNQPQHF. The CDR3 nucleotides are TGTGCCAGCAGTGATAGGGTAGGGACAGTCGGCAATCAGCCCCAGCATTTT. Full variable domain (outside the CDR3, taken from reference TRBV2 and TRBJ1-5): EPEVTQTPSHQVTQMGQEVILRCVPISNHLYFYWYRQILGQKVEFLVSFYNNEISEKSEIFDDQFSVERPDGSNFTLKIRSTKLEDSAMYFCASSDRVGTVGNQPQHFGDGTRLSIL.

In its sample, this clonotype was seen once. The chain carries TRBV10-3 and TRBJ1-6; no reliable D call. Germline assignment: CDR1 ENHRY and CDR2 SYGVKD. The ends were cut back, 3 bases at V and 6 bases at J, with 15 bases in the middle. The CDR3 consists of 16 residues. The CDR3, as DNA: TGTGCCATCAGTGAAGGTGGAGGATTTAGTAATTCACCCCTCCACTTT. Protein: CAISEGGGFSNSPLHF.

The chain is built from TRBV13 and TRBJ2-4; 7 nucleotides line up with TRBD2. V shed 1 base, J shed 0 bases, and the junction held 12 bases outside the gene matches. CDR1 and CDR2 from the germline V gene are PRHDT and FYEKMQ (reference sequence). The CDR3 is 19 residues long. CDR3 loop: CASSLDPSGAVVAKNIQYF. The DNA of the CDR3 is TGTGCCAGCAGCTTAGACCCTAGCGGCGCAGTAGTAGCCAAAAACATTCAGTACTTC.

The chain carries TRBV6-2 or TRBV6-3 and TRBJ2-7, with 13 bases fitting TRBD2. Germline values: CDR1 MNHEY, CDR2 SVGEGT. The CDR3 sequence is 15 residues long. Trimming removed 5 bases from V and 4 bases from J; junction bases left unmatched: 5. The CDR3 nucleotides read TGTGCCAGCAGTAAACTAGCGGGGGGGCCGTACGAGCAGTACTTC. As protein: CASSKLAGGPYEQYF.

This chain connects TRBV20-1 to TRBJ2-5; D is undetermined. Trimming cost V 4 bases and J 1 base, with 25 bases left between them. The CDR3 has 18 residues. Per the germline V gene, CDR1 is DFQATT and CDR2 is SNEGSKA (reference sequence). The CDR3 here is CSATSSHKPGATQETQYF. CDR3 in DNA: TGCAGTGCTACAAGTTCCCATAAACCGGGTGCCACCCAAGAGACCCAGTACTTC.

This chain links TRBV4-2 with TRBJ2-5; tentative D call: TRBD2 (6 bases). CDR3 size: 16 residues. CDR1 LGHNA and CDR2 YNFKEQ come from the germline V gene. Trimming took off 0 bases at V and 1 base at J, with 12 bases between the two ends. CDR3 sequence: CASSQEPAGSQETQYF. The CDR3 DNA sequence: TGTGCCAGCAGCCAAGAACCAGCGGGCTCCCAAGAGACCCAGTACTTC.

The chain carries TRBV11-2 and TRBJ2-3; D uncertain. V was pared by 5 bases and J by 2 bases, with 14 bases between. Germline V gives CDR1 SGHAT, CDR2 FQNNGV. The CDR3 has 15 residues. The DNA of the CDR3 is TGTGCCAGCAGCCAAGGCAGGTTACTCACAGATACGCAGTATTTT. Translating it yields CASSQGRLLTDTQYF.

This clonotype was observed a handful of times. This chain joins TRBV5-1 and TRBJ1-2, with a tentative D call TRBD1 (5 bases). This CDR3 has 17 residues. V was shortened by 4 bases and J by 4 bases, with 23 bases between the two germline ends. Per germline, CDR1 SGHRS and CDR2 YFSETQ. CDR3 region: CASSHRGGRAGSYGYTF. The DNA for the CDR3 is TGCGCCAGCAGCCACCGGGGGGGAAGAGCAGGGAGCTATGGCTACACCTTC. Filled out from reference TRBV5-1 and TRBJ1-2, the complete variable domain reads KAGVTQTPRYLIKTRGQQVTLSCSPISGHRSVSWYQQTPGQGLQFLFEYFSETQRNKGNFPGRFSGRQFSNSRSEMNVSTLELGDSALYLCASSHRGGRAGSYGYTFGSGTRLTVV.

This clonotype appeared once. V usage is TRBV11-1 and J usage is TRBJ1-1; D gene uncertain. With 5 bases removed from V and 1 base from J, the gap between germline ends came to 14 bases. Looked up from germline, CDR1 is SGHAT and CDR2 is FQDESV (reference sequence). The CDR3 spans 15 residues. The CDR3 here is CASSQHWERNTEAFF. The CDR3 DNA follows: TGTGCCAGCAGCCAACACTGGGAGAGGAACACTGAAGCTTTCTTT. The full variable domain, rest sourced from reference TRBV11-1 and TRBJ1-1, is EAEVAQSPRYKITEKSQAVAFWCDPISGHATLYWYRQILGQGPELLVQFQDESVVDDSQLPKDRFSAERLKGVDSTLKIQPAELGDSAMYLCASSQHWERNTEAFFGQGTRLTVV.

The V gene is TRBV9, the J gene TRBJ2-2; a weak D match, TRBD2 (6 bases). Per germline, CDR1 SGDLS and CDR2 YYNGEE. The V end lost 3 bases, the J end lost 4 bases, and 7 bases lay between the germline ends. The CDR3 sequence is 13 residues long. CDR3 DNA sequence: TGTGCCAGCAGCGGGAGGGTCACCGGGGAGCTGTTTTTT. Translating it yields CASSGRVTGELFF.

This clonotype was counted a few times. The chain combines TRBV6-5 with TRBJ2-1; 10 nucleotides agree with TRBD1. Unmatched junction bases numbered 7, after V lost 6 bases and J lost 5 bases. This CDR3 spans 15 amino acids. Per germline, CDR1 MNHEY and CDR2 SVGAGI. The CDR3 DNA reads as TGTGCCAGCAGACCGACAGGGGGCGCCCACAATGAGCAGTTCTTC. It encodes CASRPTGGAHNEQFF.

The gene calls are TRBV24-1 and TRBJ1-2; D is ambiguous. Trimming took 3 bases from V and 8 from J, leaving 9 bases between them. Germline V gene lookup returns CDR1 KGHDR and CDR2 SFDVKD. The CDR3 consists of 12 residues. The DNA of the CDR3 is TGTGCCACCAGTGATCCCCTGGCGGGCTACACCTTC. It specifies CATSDPLAGYTF.

V is TRBV9 and J is TRBJ2-1; 9 bases are a match to TRBD2. The CDR3 totals 18 residues. The V segment lost 1 base and the J segment 4 bases; nucleotides outside the gene matches: 12. Germline CDR1 SGDLS, CDR2 YYNGEE. Here the CDR3 DNA reads TGTGCCAGCAGCGTATCCCAGCGGGGGGCCTTATCTTACAATGAGCAGTTCTTC. Amino acids: CASSVSQRGALSYNEQFF.

This clonotype was picked up a small number of times. The chain uses TRBV11-1 and TRBJ2-5, with D perhaps TRBD1 (6 bases). CDR1 and CDR2 (germline): SGHAT, FQDESV (reference sequence). Trimming left V 5 bases short and J 4 bases short, with 14 bases between. CDR3 length: 14 residues. In DNA, the CDR3 is TGTGCCAGCAGCCCGGACAGCCATGGAGAGACCCAGTACTTC. Protein product: CASSPDSHGETQYF.

This rearrangement joins TRBV5-3 to TRBJ2-1; a weak D match, TRBD1 (5 bases). TRBV5-3 is an open reading frame, and its role is uncertain. The V end lost 4 bases, the J end lost 5 bases, and 16 bases lay between the germline ends. This CDR3 region has 15 residues. The CDR3 here is CARSPRVHFDNEQFF. In nucleotides, the CDR3 is TGTGCCAGAAGCCCCAGGGTCCATTTCGACAATGAGCAGTTCTTC.

Regarding this clonotype: Compared with germline, one end of the junction differs, possibly owing to a read error. The chain links TRBV7-2 to TRBJ2-3; no clear D. There are 13 residues in the CDR3. Germline V gene data show CDR1 as SGHTA and CDR2 as FQGNSA. The CDR3 DNA sequence: TGTGCCAGCAGCTTAGTCCACACAGATACGGAGTATTTT. Translating gives CASSLVHTDTEYF.

This chain joins TRBV6-6 and TRBJ2-5; 13 nucleotides match TRBD2. Germline V gene sequence: CDR1 MNHNY, CDR2 SVGAGI (reference sequence). This CDR3 has 17 residues. V lost 0 bases to trimming and J lost 11 bases; unmatched junction nucleotides: 12. The CDR3 DNA reads TGTGCCAGCAGTTACTCGGCGGGACTAGCGGGGAACAATGAGCAGTACTTC. It translates to CASSYSAGLAGNNEQYF.

The genes are TRBV29-1 and TRBJ1-1; D unresolved. Germline V lookup: CDR1 SQVTM, CDR2 ANQGSEA. The length of the CDR3 is 14 residues. V lost 2 bases to trimming and J lost 3 bases, with 13 bases between them. CDR3 sequence: CSVEYGEIDTEAFF. As DNA, the CDR3 is TGCAGCGTTGAATACGGGGAGATCGACACTGAAGCTTTCTTT. The full variable domain, with the rest looked up from reference TRBV29-1 and TRBJ1-1, is SAVISQKPSRDICQRGTSLTIQCQVDSQVTMMFWYRQQPGQSLTLIATANQGSEATYESGFVIDKFPISRPNLTFSTLTVSNMSPEDSSIYLCSVEYGEIDTEAFFGQGTRLTVV.

This chain joins TRBV4-3 and TRBJ2-3; the D gene is possibly TRBD2 (5 bases). V gave up 0 bases and J gave up 3 bases, with 16 bases separating them. The germline CDR1 and CDR2 sequences are LGHNA and YSLEER. CDR3 length: 17 amino acids. In nucleotides, the CDR3 is TGCGCCAGCAGCCAAGACCTCGGGGAGATAAAAACAGATACGCAGTATTTT. Translated, it gives CASSQDLGEIKTDTQYF.